The entry that follows covers one TCR beta chain sequence. Different DNA sequences within this sample yield the same CDR3. These data are taken from a study of blood T cell repertoires in COVID-19. Profiled with immunoSEQ multiplex PCR; TCRdb holds only in-frame clones, not every one. This sample yields about 140,000 clones, of which 60% to 85% are seen a single time; 3.5% to 5.5% belongs to the top ten. The CDR3 spans 15 residues. V lost 3 bases and J lost 4, with 14 bases in between. The V gene's germline CDR1 is SGHTA and CDR2 FQGNSA. The receptor was isolated from a woman at least 80 years old with active or convalescent COVID-19. The sequenced material came from peripheral blood. This sequence joins TRBV7-2 and TRBJ2-3, with a possible D match to TRBD2 (7 bases). CDR3 residues: CASSLVGGLADTQYF. CDR3 coding DNA: TGTGCCAGCAGCTTGGTGGGGGGGCTGGCAGATACGCAGTATTTT.